The entry that follows covers one T cell receptor (beta chain) sequence. These data are taken from a study of patients and donors after allogeneic stem cell transplantation. Germline CDR1 reads SNHLY; CDR2 reads FYNNEI. This CDR3 has 15 residues. Trimming took 5 bases from V and 0 from J, leaving 8 bases between them. TCRdb fed the RT-PCR reads into MiXCR, producing one record per CDR3 protein. The data contain 25,000 or so distinct CDR3 sequences, about 30% of them singletons. The V and J genes are TRBV2 and TRBJ2-6; a possible D gene is TRBD2 (6 bases). The sequenced sample consisted of blood, either unsorted or a sorted T cell fraction (not recorded which). This clonotype was obtained from a human donor who was either an allogeneic HSCT recipient or a stem cell or donor lymphocyte infusion donor (not recorded which). It is not recorded whose cells these are; they may come from a transplant donor. CDR3 bases: TGTGCCAGCAGTCCGACTAGCTCTGGGGCCAACGTCCTGACTTTC. It specifies CASSPTSSGANVLTF.